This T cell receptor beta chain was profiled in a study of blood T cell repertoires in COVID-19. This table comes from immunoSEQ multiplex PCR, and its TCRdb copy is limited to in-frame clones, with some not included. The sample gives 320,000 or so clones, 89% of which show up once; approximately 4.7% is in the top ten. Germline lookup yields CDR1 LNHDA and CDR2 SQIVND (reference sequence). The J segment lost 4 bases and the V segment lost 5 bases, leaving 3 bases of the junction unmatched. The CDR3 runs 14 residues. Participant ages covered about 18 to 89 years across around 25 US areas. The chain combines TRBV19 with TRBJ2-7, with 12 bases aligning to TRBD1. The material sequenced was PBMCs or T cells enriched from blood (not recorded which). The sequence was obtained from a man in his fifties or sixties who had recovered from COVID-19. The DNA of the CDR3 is TGTGCCAGTAGTTCGGGACAGGGGGCTTACGAGCAGTACTTC. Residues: CASSSGQGAYEQYF.